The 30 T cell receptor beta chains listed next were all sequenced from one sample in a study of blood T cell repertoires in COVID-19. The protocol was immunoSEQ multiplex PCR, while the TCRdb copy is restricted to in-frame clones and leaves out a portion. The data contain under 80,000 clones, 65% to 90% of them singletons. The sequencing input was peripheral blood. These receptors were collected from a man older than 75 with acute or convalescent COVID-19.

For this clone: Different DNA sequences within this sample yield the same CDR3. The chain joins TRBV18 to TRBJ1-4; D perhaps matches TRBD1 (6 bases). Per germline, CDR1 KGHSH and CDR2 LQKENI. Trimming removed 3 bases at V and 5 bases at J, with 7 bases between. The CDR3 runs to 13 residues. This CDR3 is CASSPGQNEKLFF. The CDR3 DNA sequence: TGTGCCAGCTCACCCGGACAGAATGAAAAACTGTTTTTT.

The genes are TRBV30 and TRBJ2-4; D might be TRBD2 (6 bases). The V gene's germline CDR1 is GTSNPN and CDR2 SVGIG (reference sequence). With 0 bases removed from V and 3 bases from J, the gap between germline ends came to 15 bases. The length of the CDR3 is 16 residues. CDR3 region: CAWSVGGRSDKNIQYF. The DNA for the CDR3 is TGTGCCTGGAGTGTAGGAGGGCGCAGCGACAAAAACATTCAGTACTTC.

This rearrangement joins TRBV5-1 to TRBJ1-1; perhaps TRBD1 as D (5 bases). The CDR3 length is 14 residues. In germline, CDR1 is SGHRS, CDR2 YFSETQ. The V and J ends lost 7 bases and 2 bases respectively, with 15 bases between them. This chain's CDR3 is CASLPGGDNTEAFF. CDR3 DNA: TGCGCCAGCCTCCCGGGAGGGGATAACACTGAAGCTTTCTTT. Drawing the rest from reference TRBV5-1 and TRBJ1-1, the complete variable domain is KAGVTQTPRYLIKTRGQQVTLSCSPISGHRSVSWYQQTPGQGLQFLFEYFSETQRNKGNFPGRFSGRQFSNSRSEMNVSTLELGDSALYLCASLPGGDNTEAFFGQGTRLTVV.

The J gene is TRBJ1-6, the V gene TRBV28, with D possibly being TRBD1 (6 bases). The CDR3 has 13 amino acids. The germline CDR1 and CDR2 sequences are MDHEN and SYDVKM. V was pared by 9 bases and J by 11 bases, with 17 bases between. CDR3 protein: CASLPGYRAPLHF. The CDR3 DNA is TGTGCCAGTCTTCCAGGGTACAGGGCACCCCTCCACTTT.

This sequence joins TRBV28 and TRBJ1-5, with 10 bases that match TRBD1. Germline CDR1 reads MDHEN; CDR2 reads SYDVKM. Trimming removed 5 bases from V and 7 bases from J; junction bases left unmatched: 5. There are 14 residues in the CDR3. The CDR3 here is CASSPGTGVQPQHF. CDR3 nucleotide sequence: TGTGCCAGCAGTCCCGGGACAGGGGTCCAGCCCCAGCATTTT.

The CDR3 spells CASSIGYREYTGELFF. The CDR3 DNA reads TGTGCCAGTAGTATAGGATACAGAGAATACACCGGGGAGCTGTTTTTT. The chain links TRBV19 to TRBJ2-2; D gene uncertain. Germline assignment: CDR1 LNHDA and CDR2 SQIVND (reference sequence). Trimming stripped 1 base from V and 3 bases from J, with 12 bases between. CDR3 size: 16 residues.

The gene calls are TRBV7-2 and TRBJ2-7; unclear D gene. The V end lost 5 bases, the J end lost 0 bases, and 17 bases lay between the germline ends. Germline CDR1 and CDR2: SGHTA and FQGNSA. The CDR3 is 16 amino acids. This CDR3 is CASSPSWAAVSYEQYF. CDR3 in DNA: TGTGCCAGCAGCCCCTCTTGGGCAGCCGTCTCCTACGAGCAGTACTTC.

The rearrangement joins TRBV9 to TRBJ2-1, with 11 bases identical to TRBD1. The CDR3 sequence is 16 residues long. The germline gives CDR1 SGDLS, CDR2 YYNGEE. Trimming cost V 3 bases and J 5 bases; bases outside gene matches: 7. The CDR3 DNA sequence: TGTGCCAGCAGCGCCCGGGGACAGGGGGTCCACAATGAGCAGTTCTTC. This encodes CASSARGQGVHNEQFF. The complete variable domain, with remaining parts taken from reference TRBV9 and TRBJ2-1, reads DSGVTQTPKHLITATGQRVTLRCSPRSGDLSVYWYQQSLDQGLQFLIQYYNGEERAKGNILERFSAQQFPDLHSELNLSSLELGDSALYFCASSARGQGVHNEQFFGPGTRLTVL.

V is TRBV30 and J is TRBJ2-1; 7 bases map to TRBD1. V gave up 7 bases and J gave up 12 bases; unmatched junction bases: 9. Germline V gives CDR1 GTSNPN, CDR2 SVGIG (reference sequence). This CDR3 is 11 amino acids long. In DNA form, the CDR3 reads TGTGCCTCCCGTACAGGGGTGGGGCAGTTCTTC. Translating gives CASRTGVGQFF.

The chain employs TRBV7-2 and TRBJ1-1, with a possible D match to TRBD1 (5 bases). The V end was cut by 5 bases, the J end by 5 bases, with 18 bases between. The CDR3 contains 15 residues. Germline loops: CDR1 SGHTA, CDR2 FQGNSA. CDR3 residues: CASSASGRGQTEAFF. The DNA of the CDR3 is TGTGCCAGCAGCGCGAGCGGGCGGGGCCAGACTGAAGCTTTCTTT.

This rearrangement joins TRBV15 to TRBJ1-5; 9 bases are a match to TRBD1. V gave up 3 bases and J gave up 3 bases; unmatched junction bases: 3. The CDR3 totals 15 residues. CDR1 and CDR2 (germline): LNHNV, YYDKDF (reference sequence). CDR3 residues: CATSRDRGSNQPQHF. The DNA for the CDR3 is TGTGCCACCAGCAGGGACAGGGGATCCAATCAGCCCCAGCATTTT.

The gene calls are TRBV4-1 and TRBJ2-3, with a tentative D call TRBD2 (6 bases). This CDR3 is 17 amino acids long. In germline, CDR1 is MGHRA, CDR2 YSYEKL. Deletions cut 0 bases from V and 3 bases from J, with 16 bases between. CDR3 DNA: TGCGCCAGCAGCCAAGATGGGACTCAGCTAGGGACAGATACGCAGTATTTT. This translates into CASSQDGTQLGTDTQYF.

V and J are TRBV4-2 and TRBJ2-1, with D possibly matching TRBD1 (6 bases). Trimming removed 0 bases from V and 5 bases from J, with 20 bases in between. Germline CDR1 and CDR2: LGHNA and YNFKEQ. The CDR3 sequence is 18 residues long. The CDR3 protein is CASSQETILWSGDNEQFF. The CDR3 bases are TGTGCCAGCAGCCAAGAAACCATCTTATGGTCAGGGGACAATGAGCAGTTCTTC.

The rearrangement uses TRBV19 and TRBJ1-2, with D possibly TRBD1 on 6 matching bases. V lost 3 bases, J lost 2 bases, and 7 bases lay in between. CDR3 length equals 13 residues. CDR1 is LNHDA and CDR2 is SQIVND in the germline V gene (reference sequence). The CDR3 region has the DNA TGTGCCAGTAGTATCACAGGGAACTATGGCTACACCTTC. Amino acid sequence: CASSITGNYGYTF.

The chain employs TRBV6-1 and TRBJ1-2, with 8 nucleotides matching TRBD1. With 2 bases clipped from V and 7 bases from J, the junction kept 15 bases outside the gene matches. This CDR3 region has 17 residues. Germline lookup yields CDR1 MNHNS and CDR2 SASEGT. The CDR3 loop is CASSEHLDREGFGGYTF. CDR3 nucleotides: TGTGCCAGCAGTGAACATTTGGACAGGGAGGGGTTCGGTGGCTACACCTTC.

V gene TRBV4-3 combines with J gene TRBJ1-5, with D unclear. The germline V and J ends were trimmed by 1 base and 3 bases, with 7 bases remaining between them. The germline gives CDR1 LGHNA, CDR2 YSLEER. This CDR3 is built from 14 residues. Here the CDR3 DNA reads TGCGCCAGCAGCCAAGCGGCGGCCAATCAGCCCCAGCATTTT. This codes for CASSQAAANQPQHF.

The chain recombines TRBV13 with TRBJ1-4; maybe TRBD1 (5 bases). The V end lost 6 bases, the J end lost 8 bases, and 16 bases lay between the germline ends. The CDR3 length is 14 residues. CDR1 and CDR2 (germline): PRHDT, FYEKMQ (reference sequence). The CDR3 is CASREQAGGEKLFF. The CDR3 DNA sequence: TGTGCCAGCAGAGAACAAGCCGGGGGAGAAAAACTGTTTTTT.

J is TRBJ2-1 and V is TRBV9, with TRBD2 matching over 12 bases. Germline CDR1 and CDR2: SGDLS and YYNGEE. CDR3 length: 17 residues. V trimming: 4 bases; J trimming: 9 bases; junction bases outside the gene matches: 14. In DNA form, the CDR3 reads TGTGCCAGCAGCCCTCAGACTAGCGGGGGATTTCTGGGTGAGCAGTTCTTC. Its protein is CASSPQTSGGFLGEQFF.

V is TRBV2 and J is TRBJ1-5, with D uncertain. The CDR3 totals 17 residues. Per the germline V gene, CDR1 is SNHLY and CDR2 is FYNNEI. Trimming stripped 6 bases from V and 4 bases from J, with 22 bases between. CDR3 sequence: CASSTFGSRVGNQPQHF. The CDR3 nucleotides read TGTGCCAGCAGCACCTTCGGGTCCCGGGTGGGTAATCAGCCCCAGCATTTT.

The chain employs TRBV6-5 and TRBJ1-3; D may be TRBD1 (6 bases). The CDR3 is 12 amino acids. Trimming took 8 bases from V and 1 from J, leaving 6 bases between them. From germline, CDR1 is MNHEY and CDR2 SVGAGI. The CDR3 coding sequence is TGTGCCAGCCAGGGGTCTGGAAACACCATATATTTT. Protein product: CASQGSGNTIYF.

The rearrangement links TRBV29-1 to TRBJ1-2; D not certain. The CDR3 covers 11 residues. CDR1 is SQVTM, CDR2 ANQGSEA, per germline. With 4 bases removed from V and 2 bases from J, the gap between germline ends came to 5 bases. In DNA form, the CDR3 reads TGCAGCGTTGTCCTAAACTATGGCTACACCTTC. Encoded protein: CSVVLNYGYTF.

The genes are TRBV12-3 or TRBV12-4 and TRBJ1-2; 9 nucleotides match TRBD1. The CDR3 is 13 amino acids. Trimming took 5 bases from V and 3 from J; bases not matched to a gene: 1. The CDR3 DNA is TGTGCCAGCAGTAGGACAGGGGACTATGGCTACACCTTC. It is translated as CASSRTGDYGYTF.

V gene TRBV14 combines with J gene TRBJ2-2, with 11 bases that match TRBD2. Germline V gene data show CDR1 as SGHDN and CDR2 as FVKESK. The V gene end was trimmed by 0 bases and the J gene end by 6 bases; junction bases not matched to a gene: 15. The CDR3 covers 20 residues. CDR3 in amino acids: CASSQDLAVLAGAQAGELFF. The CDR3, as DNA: TGTGCCAGCAGCCAAGATTTGGCGGTACTAGCGGGAGCGCAAGCCGGGGAGCTGTTTTTT.

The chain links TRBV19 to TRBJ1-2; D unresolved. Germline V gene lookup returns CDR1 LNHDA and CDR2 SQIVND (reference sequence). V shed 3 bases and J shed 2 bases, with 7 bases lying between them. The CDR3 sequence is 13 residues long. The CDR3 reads CASSMLENYGYTF. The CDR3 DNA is TGTGCCAGTAGTATGCTAGAGAACTATGGCTACACCTTC.

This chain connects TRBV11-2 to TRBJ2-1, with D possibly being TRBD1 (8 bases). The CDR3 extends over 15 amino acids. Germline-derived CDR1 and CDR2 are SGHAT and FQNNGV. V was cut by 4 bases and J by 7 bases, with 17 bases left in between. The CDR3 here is CASSSSPQGGNEQFF. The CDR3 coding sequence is TGTGCCAGCAGCTCGAGCCCACAGGGGGGGAATGAGCAGTTCTTC.

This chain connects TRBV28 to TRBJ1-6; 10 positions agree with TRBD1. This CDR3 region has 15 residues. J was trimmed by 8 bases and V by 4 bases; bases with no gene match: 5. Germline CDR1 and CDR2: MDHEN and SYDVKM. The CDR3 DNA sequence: TGTGCCAGCAGTTCGGCAGGACAGGGGGATTCACCCCTCCACTTT. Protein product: CASSSAGQGDSPLHF.

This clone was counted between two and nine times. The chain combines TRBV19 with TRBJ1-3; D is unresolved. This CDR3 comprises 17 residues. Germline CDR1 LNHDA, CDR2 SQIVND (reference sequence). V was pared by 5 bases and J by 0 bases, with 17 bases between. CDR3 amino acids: CASSPPWESFSGNTIYF. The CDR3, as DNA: TGTGCCAGTAGTCCTCCGTGGGAGTCTTTCTCTGGAAACACCATATATTTT.

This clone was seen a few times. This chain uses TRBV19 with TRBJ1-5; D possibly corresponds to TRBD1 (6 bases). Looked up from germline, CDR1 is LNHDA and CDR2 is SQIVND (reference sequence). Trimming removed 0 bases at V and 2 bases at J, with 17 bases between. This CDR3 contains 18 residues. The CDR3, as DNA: TGTGCCAGTAGTATAGATTGGCGGGGGCGCGGGCGCAATCAGCCCCAGCATTTT. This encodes CASSIDWRGRGRNQPQHF.

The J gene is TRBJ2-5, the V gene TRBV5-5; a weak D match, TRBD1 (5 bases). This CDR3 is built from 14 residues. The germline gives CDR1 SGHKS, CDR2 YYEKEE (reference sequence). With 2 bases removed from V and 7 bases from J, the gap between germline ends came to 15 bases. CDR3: CASSFSAGSGTQYF. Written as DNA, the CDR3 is TGTGCCAGCAGCTTTAGTGCAGGGTCCGGGACCCAGTACTTC.

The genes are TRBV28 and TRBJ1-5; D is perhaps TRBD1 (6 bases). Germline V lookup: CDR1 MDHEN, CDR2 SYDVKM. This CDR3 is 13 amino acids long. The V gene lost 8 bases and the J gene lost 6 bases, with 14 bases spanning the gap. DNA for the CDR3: TGTGCCAGCGGGCCAGGGGTGCGTCAGCCCCAGCATTTT. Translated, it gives CASGPGVRQPQHF.